These T cell receptor beta chains were read from a single sample in a study of blood T cell repertoires in COVID-19. Sequenced by immunoSEQ multiplex PCR; TCRdb stores in-frame clones only, minus some. The sample lists more than 90,000 clones; around nine tenths were seen once. Sequenced: peripheral blood. The receptors originated from a woman aged 55-69 years with COVID-19, enrolled during active disease. Each CDR3 is given with its conserved first and last residue. A D gene is named only where the DNA matches it firmly. The listing skips clone size in some rows; elsewhere it reads once, few, many or a size class.

CDR3aa: CSVEGQAYEQYF; CDR3nt: TGCAGCGTTGAAGGACAGGCCTACGAGCAGTACTTC; v_gene: TRBV29-1; j_gene: TRBJ2-7; d_gene: -; abundance: -
CDR3aa: CAWSLDRLHYGYTF; CDR3nt: TGTGCCTGGAGTCTAGACAGGCTCCACTATGGCTACACCTTC; v_gene: TRBV30; j_gene: TRBJ1-2; d_gene: -; abundance: -
CDR3aa: CASSRGGAWTQYF; CDR3nt: TGTGCCAGCAGCCGCGGGGGGGCCTGGACGCAGTATTTT; v_gene: TRBV11-3; j_gene: TRBJ2-3; d_gene: TRBD2; abundance: -
CDR3aa: CASSPRGGLGTGYTF; CDR3nt: TGTGCCAGCAGCCCGAGGGGGGGGCTAGGTACTGGCTACACCTTC; v_gene: TRBV27; j_gene: TRBJ1-2; d_gene: -; abundance: few
CDR3aa: CASSFRDSSYGYTF; CDR3nt: TGTGCCAGCAGCTTCCGGGACAGTTCTTATGGCTACACCTTC; v_gene: TRBV11-3; j_gene: TRBJ1-2; d_gene: TRBD1; abundance: few
CDR3aa: CASNRGRVEKLFF; CDR3nt: TGTGCCAGTAACAGGGGGAGAGTCGAAAAACTGTTTTTT; v_gene: TRBV19; j_gene: TRBJ1-4; d_gene: TRBD1; abundance: -
CDR3aa: CASKDPGRYEQYF; CDR3nt: TGCGCCAGCAAGGATCCGGGTCGCTACGAGCAGTACTTC; v_gene: TRBV5-1; j_gene: TRBJ2-7; d_gene: -; abundance: -
CDR3aa: CASSLSLTYEQYF; CDR3nt: TGTGCCAGCAGCTTATCTCTTACCTACGAGCAGTACTTC; v_gene: TRBV7-9; j_gene: TRBJ2-7; d_gene: -; abundance: once
CDR3aa: CASSTGLVAYSYEQYF; CDR3nt: TGTGCCAGCAGTACAGGACTAGTGGCGTACTCCTACGAGCAGTACTTC; v_gene: TRBV6-2/TRBV6-3; j_gene: TRBJ2-7; d_gene: TRBD2; abundance: -
CDR3aa: CAWNQGVDTGELFF; CDR3nt: TGTGCCTGGAACCAGGGTGTCGACACCGGGGAGCTGTTTTTT; v_gene: TRBV30; j_gene: TRBJ2-2; d_gene: -; abundance: once